A selection of T cell receptor beta chains follows, all from one sample in a study of blood T cell repertoires in COVID-19. Sequencing used immunoSEQ multiplex PCR; TCRdb keeps in-frame clones, though not all of them. The sample lists about 220,000 clones, around 88% occurring once. Material for sequencing was PBMCs or T cells enriched from blood (not recorded which). The receptors were gathered from a woman in her thirties or forties with acute COVID-19. Each CDR3 is given with its conserved first and last residue. The D gene is left open where the match is weak. Size values are once, few and many counts, or a class for expanded clones, and some rows have none.

J gene,V gene,clone size,D gene,CDR3 DNA,CDR3 protein
TRBJ1-2,TRBV27,.,TRBD1,TGTGCCAGCAGTGTGGACAGGGTTGGCTATGGCTACACCTTC,CASSVDRVGYGYTF
TRBJ1-6,TRBV25-1,.,TRBD1,TGTGCCAGCAGTACCTTCGACAGGGGATATTCACCCCTCCACTTT,CASSTFDRGYSPLHF
TRBJ2-7,TRBV27,.,.,TGTGCCAGCAGTTTATCCCCCCGCCTGAGCTCCTACGAGCAGTACTTC,CASSLSPRLSSYEQYF
TRBJ1-5,TRBV7-2,.,TRBD1,TGTGCCAGCAGCTTTATAGGACAGGGGAAACTAAGCAATCAGCCCCAGCATTTT,CASSFIGQGKLSNQPQHF
TRBJ2-5,TRBV19,.,TRBD2,TGTGCCAGTAGTCCTAGCGGGGGGGTGAGGGAGACCCAGTACTTC,CASSPSGGVRETQYF
TRBJ1-1,TRBV19,once,.,TGTGCCAGTAGTAATCAGGGGTCCCCTGAAGCTTTCTTT,CASSNQGSPEAFF
TRBJ1-4,TRBV5-4,.,TRBD1,TGTGCCAGCAGCTCCAGGGGGACAACTAATGAAAAACTGTTTTTT,CASSSRGTTNEKLFF
TRBJ2-2,TRBV18,once,TRBD1,TGTGCCAGCTCACCATATAAGGGACAGGGCACCGGGGAGCTGTTTTTT,CASSPYKGQGTGELFF
TRBJ1-5,TRBV7-2,.,.,TGTGCCAGCAGCACAGCAGTCGCCTTCAATCAGCCCCAGCATTTT,CASSTAVAFNQPQHF
TRBJ2-4,TRBV14,.,TRBD2,TGTGCCAGCAGCCAGGCCGGACTAGCCAGCGGGAACATTCAGTACTTC,CASSQAGLASGNIQYF
TRBJ2-1,TRBV5-1,.,TRBD2,TGCGCCAGCAGCTTGGGGTTAGCGGGAGTAAATGAGCAGTTCTTC,CASSLGLAGVNEQFF
TRBJ2-4,TRBV7-2,once,TRBD1,TGTGCCAGCAGCTTAACAGGGGGGAAAAACATTCAGTACTTC,CASSLTGGKNIQYF
TRBJ2-3,TRBV6-4,many,TRBD1,TGTGCCAGCAGTTCGGGACAGACCACAGATACGCAGTATTTT,CASSSGQTTDTQYF
TRBJ2-5,TRBV15,.,TRBD2,TGTGCCACCAGCACCCCTGGACTAGTGGAGACCCAGTACTTC,CATSTPGLVETQYF
TRBJ2-5,TRBV2,.,TRBD1,TGTGCCAGCAGGACCCTCCTAATCGGACAGGGGGAGACCCAGTACTTC,CASRTLLIGQGETQYF
TRBJ1-3,TRBV2,.,.,TGTGCCAGCAGTGAAGTACTAGGACAGCCAAGAGATTTT,CASSEVLGQPRDF
TRBJ2-5,TRBV11-2,.,.,TGTGCCAGCAGCTTATGGGCAGGCCCCCAGGAGACCCAGTACTTC,CASSLWAGPQETQYF
TRBJ2-6,TRBV19,.,TRBD2,TGTGCCAGTGGACGGCCGGGGGGGCCTGGGGCCAACGTCCTGACTTTC,CASGRPGGPGANVLTF
TRBJ2-3,TRBV11-2,.,.,TGTGCCAGCAGCTTAGGGCAGAGGATCACAGATACGCAGTATTTT,CASSLGQRITDTQYF
TRBJ1-2,TRBV6-5,.,.,TGTGCCAGCAGTCCGGACGGGAGCTATGGCTACACCTTC,CASSPDGSYGYTF
TRBJ2-2,TRBV12-3/TRBV12-4,.,.,TGTGCCAGCAGTTTACGGCAGGCCGGGGAGCTGTTTTTT,CASSLRQAGELFF
TRBJ2-1,TRBV7-6,.,TRBD1,TGTGCCAGCAGCGCGGGACAGGGTTCCTACAATGAGCAGTTCTTC,CASSAGQGSYNEQFF
TRBJ2-5,TRBV30,.,.,TGTGCCTGGAGATTCCAGGGGTCAAAAGAGACCCAGTACTTC,CAWRFQGSKETQYF
TRBJ2-3,TRBV15,.,.,TGTGCCACCAGCAGAGCGCGGAGGACTACCTTTACAGATACGCAGTATTTT,CATSRARRTTFTDTQYF
TRBJ1-3,TRBV7-2,.,.,TGTGCCAGCAGCTTAATCAGGGGCTCTGGAAACACCATATATTTT,CASSLIRGSGNTIYF
TRBJ2-3,TRBV11-3,.,TRBD2,TGTGCCAGCAGCTTCCTACTAGCGGGAGAAGATACGCAGTATTTT,CASSFLLAGEDTQYF
TRBJ2-2,TRBV18,.,.,TGTGCCAGCTCACCTCGGACAGTAGACACCGGGGAGCTGTTTTTT,CASSPRTVDTGELFF
TRBJ2-3,TRBV5-1,.,TRBD1,TGCGCCAGCAGCTCGACAGGGGGCCAAGGAGATACGCAGTATTTT,CASSSTGGQGDTQYF
TRBJ1-2,TRBV28,few,.,TGTGCCAGCGGGGGGGCGCAGAACTATGGCTACACCTTC,CASGGAQNYGYTF
TRBJ2-7,TRBV19,.,.,TGTGCCAGTAGTATTGAGGGACGGGGACACTACGAGCAGTACTTC,CASSIEGRGHYEQYF
TRBJ1-2,TRBV10-3,.,.,TGTGCCATCAGTGAGGTTGTTCAGATCTATGGCTACACCTTC,CAISEVVQIYGYTF
TRBJ1-3,TRBV19,.,.,TGTGCCAGTAGTATAGACCAGGGGAGTGGAAACACCATATATTTT,CASSIDQGSGNTIYF
TRBJ2-7,TRBV6-5,.,TRBD2,TGTGCCAGCAGTTACTCCGGGACTAGCGTGAACGAGCAGTACTTC,CASSYSGTSVNEQYF
TRBJ2-1,TRBV30,.,TRBD2,TGTGCCTGGGCCGGGGGGACCCACTCCTACAATGAGCAGTTCTTC,CAWAGGTHSYNEQFF
TRBJ2-1,TRBV30,.,.,TGTGCCTGGAGCGGACTACCAGACAATGAGCAGTTCTTC,CAWSGLPDNEQFF
TRBJ2-5,TRBV5-1,.,TRBD2,TGCGCCAGCAGCATCCAAGGCGGGGGGGCTAGTGAGACCCAGTACTTC,CASSIQGGGASETQYF
TRBJ1-2,TRBV19,once,.,TGTGCCAGTAGTATGGGGCGTGCTAACTATGGCTACACCTTC,CASSMGRANYGYTF
TRBJ2-1,TRBV11-3,.,TRBD2,TGTGCCAGCAGCTTAGGAACTAGCGGGAGCGATGAGCAGTTCTTC,CASSLGTSGSDEQFF
TRBJ2-1,TRBV27,.,TRBD1,TGTGCCAGCAGTTTAGCACAGGGGGCAAGGCCCAATGAGCAGTTCTTC,CASSLAQGARPNEQFF
TRBJ2-3,TRBV4-3,.,.,TGCGCCAGCAGCCAAGATGCGGCGGGGTACACAGATACGCAGTATTTT,CASSQDAAGYTDTQYF
TRBJ1-1,TRBV10-3,.,.,TGTGCCGCCTCACAGGTGGGAACTGAAGCTTTCTTT,CAASQVGTEAFF
TRBJ1-3,TRBV5-6,.,.,TGTGCCAGCAGCGCCCCGGGACTTAACTCTGGAAACACCATATATTTT,CASSAPGLNSGNTIYF
TRBJ2-1,TRBV7-6,.,TRBD2,TGTGCCAGCAGCTTAGGGGCGGGGGGCTACAATGAGCAGTTCTTC,CASSLGAGGYNEQFF
TRBJ2-2,TRBV7-2,.,TRBD1,TGTGCCAGCAGCGACGGGACAGGGTGGTCCGGGGAGCTGTTTTTT,CASSDGTGWSGELFF
TRBJ2-1,TRBV5-6,.,.,TGTGCCAGCAGCTGGAATACTGAGGGTGAGCAGTTCTTC,CASSWNTEGEQFF
TRBJ2-1,TRBV3-1/TRBV3-2,few,TRBD2,TGTGCCAGCAGGGGACTAGCGGGGTACAATGAGCAGTTCTTC,CASRGLAGYNEQFF
TRBJ1-2,TRBV27,.,TRBD1,TGTGCCAGCCGGGGGACAGGGGGCCCGTATGGCTACACCTTC,CASRGTGGPYGYTF
TRBJ2-3,TRBV11-3,.,TRBD2,TGTGCCAGCAGCCGCCGGACTAGCGGGCTTGGCACAGATACGCAGTATTTT,CASSRRTSGLGTDTQYF
TRBJ1-3,TRBV4-3,.,.,TGCGCCAGCAGCCAAGACAGGCTGCGGGTTGACACCATATATTTT,CASSQDRLRVDTIYF
TRBJ2-5,TRBV24-1,.,.,TGTGCCACCAGCGGACCCCACGGACAGAATTTCCAAGAGACCCAGTACTTC,CATSGPHGQNFQETQYF
TRBJ2-7,TRBV9,.,TRBD1,TGTGCCAGCAGCGCGGCTCGGACAGGGGGTTTTTCGTACTTC,CASSAARTGGFSYF
TRBJ2-5,TRBV30,.,.,TGTGCCTGGAGGGACAGTCGGGAGACCCAGTACTTC,CAWRDSRETQYF
TRBJ2-1,TRBV19,.,.,TGTGCCAGTAGTATCGGTAGCTTCAACAATGAGCAGTTCTTC,CASSIGSFNNEQFF